The T cell receptor beta chain described here comes from a study of cytomegalovirus exposure and HLA in healthy donors. Whole-study results and caveats: Most TCR sequences proved rare, with some public TCRs found in many donors. Accurate predictions that matched the HLA-A and HLA-B alleles of most subjects were reportedly made from TCR beta sequences. Across HLA loci, a later analysis found differing TCR association rates, with DRB1 most and HLA-C fewest.

To note about this clone: The antigen remains unidentified.

Losses at the gene ends were 0 bases for V and 0 bases for J; bases not matched to a gene: 2. The germline gives CDR1 SGDLS, CDR2 YYNGEE. This CDR3 has 15 amino acids. Amplification used 60 Vbeta primers and 13 Jbeta primers. The assay was immunoSEQ multiplex PCR, and TCRdb's table has in-frame clones only and misses some. There are some 160,000 clones in the sample; roughly 88% occur only once, and more than 1.5% lies in the top ten. Specimen: PBMCs. The chain recombines TRBV9 with TRBJ1-2, with TRBD1 matching over 7 bases. The origin of this receptor is a woman between 18 and 29 years old in good health and CMV-seronegative. CDR3 sequence: CASSVAGTANYGYTF. The CDR3 DNA reads TGTGCCAGCAGCGTAGCTGGGACAGCTAACTATGGCTACACCTTC.